Listed below are T cell receptor beta chains from one sample, sequenced in a study of blood T cell repertoires in COVID-19. This table comes from immunoSEQ multiplex PCR, and its TCRdb copy is limited to in-frame clones, with some not included. Of 400,000 to 450,000 clones in the sample, around 87% are singletons; the top ten hold 0.9% to 1.2%. Sample: PBMCs or T cells enriched from blood (not recorded which). All receptors come from a young man who had recovered from COVID-19. Both conserved end residues are part of each CDR3. The D gene is left open where the match is weak. The size field is filled for only some rows; it gives once, few, many or a size class.

D	size	length	V	J	CDR3	DNA
NA	once	12	TRBV12-3/TRBV12-4	TRBJ1-1	CASTQVGAEAFF	TGTGCCAGCACACAAGTCGGGGCTGAAGCTTTCTTT
TRBD1	NA	14	TRBV29-1	TRBJ1-5	CSFAGTGVNQPQHF	TGCAGCTTCGCCGGGACAGGGGTCAATCAGCCCCAGCATTTT
TRBD1	NA	15	TRBV27	TRBJ2-5	CASSPLDRVRETQYF	TGTGCCAGCAGTCCCCTCGACAGGGTTCGGGAGACCCAGTACTTC
TRBD1	once	14	TRBV7-2	TRBJ1-2	CASNKQGPNYGYTF	TGTGCCAGCAACAAACAGGGGCCCAACTATGGCTACACCTTC
NA	NA	11	TRBV15	TRBJ2-7	CATSNQYEQYF	TGTGCCACCAGCAACCAGTACGAGCAGTACTTC
NA	NA	16	TRBV3-1/TRBV3-2	TRBJ1-1	CASSPEGRGLNTEAFF	TGTGCCAGCAGCCCTGAAGGGAGGGGACTAAACACTGAAGCTTTCTTT
TRBD1	NA	15	TRBV7-9	TRBJ1-1	CASSTTPQGATEAFF	TGTGCCAGCAGCACGACCCCACAGGGGGCGACGGAAGCTTTCTTT
TRBD1	NA	17	TRBV4-1	TRBJ2-2	CASSLPGTETLTGELFF	TGCGCCAGCAGCCTTCCCGGGACAGAGACCCTCACCGGGGAGCTGTTTTTT
TRBD1	NA	13	TRBV2	TRBJ1-1	CASREGQISEAFF	TGTGCCAGCAGAGAGGGACAGATCTCCGAAGCTTTCTTT
NA	NA	13	TRBV5-1	TRBJ1-1	CASSLDTNTEAFF	TGCGCCAGCAGCTTGGACACGAACACTGAAGCTTTCTTT
TRBD2	NA	14	TRBV11-3	TRBJ2-7	CASSSTSGAYEQYF	TGTGCCAGCAGCTCTACTAGCGGTGCCTACGAGCAGTACTTC
TRBD2	NA	20	TRBV19	TRBJ2-2	CASSIDQRGLAGGPTGELFF	TGTGCCAGTAGTATAGATCAGAGGGGACTAGCGGGAGGGCCCACCGGGGAGCTGTTTTTT
TRBD2	NA	15	TRBV7-2	TRBJ2-7	CASSLQGLAGSEQYF	TGTGCCAGCAGCCTGCAGGGACTAGCGGGAAGCGAGCAGTACTTC
TRBD1	NA	15	TRBV15	TRBJ2-5	CATSLGQGSEGTQYF	TGTGCCACCAGCTTGGGACAGGGGAGCGAAGGGACCCAGTACTTC
NA	NA	11	TRBV18	TRBJ1-1	CASSPGRGAFF	TGTGCCAGCTCCCCCGGGCGGGGAGCTTTCTTT
TRBD1	NA	15	TRBV7-9	TRBJ1-2	CASSPNRGLYYGYTF	TGTGCCAGCAGCCCAAACAGGGGGCTTTACTATGGCTACACCTTC
TRBD1	NA	13	TRBV7-2	TRBJ1-2	CASSSTGAYGYTF	TGTGCCAGCAGTTCGACAGGGGCGTATGGCTACACCTTC
TRBD1	NA	17	TRBV10-3	TRBJ1-5	CAISESRDSNSNQPQHF	TGTGCCATCAGTGAGTCGCGGGACAGTAATAGCAATCAGCCCCAGCATTTT
TRBD2	NA	18	TRBV2	TRBJ2-1	CASSEFITGLAGFGEQFF	TGTGCCAGCAGTGAATTTATTACGGGACTAGCGGGATTCGGTGAGCAGTTCTTC
TRBD1	NA	15	TRBV20-1	TRBJ1-2	CSASARDRGGYGYTF	TGCAGTGCTAGTGCCAGGGACAGGGGAGGGTATGGCTACACCTTC
NA	NA	15	TRBV7-2	TRBJ1-4	CASSLGQASYEKLFF	TGTGCCAGCAGCTTAGGTCAGGCGAGCTACGAAAAACTGTTTTTT
NA	many	14	TRBV11-3	TRBJ2-2	CASSFAGNTGELFF	TGTGCCAGCAGCTTCGCAGGGAACACCGGGGAGCTGTTTTTT
TRBD1	NA	14	TRBV28	TRBJ1-1	CASSDGQGNTEAFF	TGTGCCAGCAGTGACGGACAGGGGAACACTGAAGCTTTCTTT
NA	NA	15	TRBV2	TRBJ1-6	CASLSEGVLHSPLHF	TGTGCCAGCCTAAGTGAGGGTGTATTACATTCACCCCTCCACTTT
NA	NA	16	TRBV27	TRBJ2-4	CASSLWADLAKNIQYF	TGTGCCAGCAGTTTATGGGCAGATTTAGCCAAAAACATTCAGTACTTC
NA	NA	12	TRBV7-8	TRBJ2-7	CASSPYSYEQYF	TGTGCCAGCAGCCCCTACAGCTACGAGCAGTACTTC